This T cell receptor (beta chain) is drawn from a study of T cell clonality in common variable immunodeficiency. Overall study results and limits: Fewer TCRbeta clones were shared among CVID subjects than controls. Compared with healthy controls, CVID subjects showed increased TCRbeta clonality, mostly in about a third.

The data were produced by immunoSEQ multiplex PCR, yet TCRdb's version contains in-frame clones alone and is incomplete. The sample has 25,000 to 40,000 clones, none seen only once. This clone was picked up a small number of times. Antigen unknown. Just one base apart from a much larger clone, this may be a read error. The CDR3 end lies 3 residues beyond the end of the read and is filled in from the germline J gene. Most patients and controls had Caucasian heritage. CDR1 and CDR2 from the germline V gene are PRHDT and FYEKMQ (reference sequence). The CDR3 has 16 residues. Sequencing was carried out using peripheral blood mononuclear cells. The chain employs TRBV13 and TRBJ2-5; TRBD1 aligns across 8 bases. This receptor was obtained from a person aged 18-70 years in good health. The CDR3: CASSFEMQGAGDTQYF. CDR3 bases read: TGTGCCAGCAGCTTCGAGATGCAGGGGGCCGGAGATACC.